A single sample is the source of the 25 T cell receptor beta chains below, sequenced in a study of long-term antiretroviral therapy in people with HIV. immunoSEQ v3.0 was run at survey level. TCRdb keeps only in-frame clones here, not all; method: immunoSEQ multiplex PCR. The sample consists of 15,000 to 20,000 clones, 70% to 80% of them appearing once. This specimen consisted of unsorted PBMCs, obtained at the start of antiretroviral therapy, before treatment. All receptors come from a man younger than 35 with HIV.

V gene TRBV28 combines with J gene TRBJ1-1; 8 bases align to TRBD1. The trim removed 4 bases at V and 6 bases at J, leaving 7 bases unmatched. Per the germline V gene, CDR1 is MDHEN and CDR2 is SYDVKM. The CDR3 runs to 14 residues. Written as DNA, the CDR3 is TGTGCCAGCAGTTCCAATGACAGGGGCTCTGAAGCTTTCTTT. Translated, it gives CASSSNDRGSEAFF.

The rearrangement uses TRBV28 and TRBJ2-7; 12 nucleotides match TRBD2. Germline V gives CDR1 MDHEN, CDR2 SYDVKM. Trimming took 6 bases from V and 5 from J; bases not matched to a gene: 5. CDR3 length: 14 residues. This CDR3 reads CASSLLAGGDEQYF. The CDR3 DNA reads TGTGCCAGCAGCCTTCTAGCGGGAGGGGACGAGCAGTACTTC. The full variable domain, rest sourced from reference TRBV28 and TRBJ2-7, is DVKVTQSSRYLVKRTGEKVFLECVQDMDHENMFWYRQDPGLGLRLIYFSYDVKMKEKGDIPEGYSVSREKKERFSLILESASTNQTSMYLCASSLLAGGDEQYFGPGTRLTVT.

Written as DNA, the CDR3 is TGTGCCAGCAGCGCGTCCGGGGGGGGAGGTAAAAACATTCAGTACTTC. It codes for CASSASGGGGKNIQYF. V usage is TRBV9 and J usage is TRBJ2-4; 8 bases are shared with TRBD2. This CDR3 comprises 16 residues. The V gene's germline CDR1 is SGDLS and CDR2 YYNGEE. The J segment lost 4 bases and the V segment lost 3 bases, leaving 9 bases of the junction unmatched.

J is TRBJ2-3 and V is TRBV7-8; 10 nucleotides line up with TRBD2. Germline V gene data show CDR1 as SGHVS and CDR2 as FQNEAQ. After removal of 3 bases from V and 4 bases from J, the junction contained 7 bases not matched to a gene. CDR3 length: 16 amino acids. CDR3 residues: CASSFQSGRAPDTQYF. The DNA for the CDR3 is TGTGCCAGCAGCTTTCAGAGCGGGAGGGCCCCAGATACGCAGTATTTT.

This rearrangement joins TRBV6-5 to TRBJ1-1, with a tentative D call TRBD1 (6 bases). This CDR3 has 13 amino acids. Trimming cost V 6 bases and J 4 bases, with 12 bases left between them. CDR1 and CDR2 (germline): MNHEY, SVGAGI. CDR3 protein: CASSPTGSTEAFF. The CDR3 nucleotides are TGTGCCAGCAGCCCCACAGGGTCCACTGAAGCTTTCTTT.

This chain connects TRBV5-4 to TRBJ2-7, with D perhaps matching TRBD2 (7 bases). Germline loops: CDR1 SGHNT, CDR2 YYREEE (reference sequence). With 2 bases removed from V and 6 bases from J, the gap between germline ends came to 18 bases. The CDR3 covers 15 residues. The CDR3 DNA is TGTGCCAGCAGCTTTGGGGGGAGGGGGGCTCTCGAGCAGTACTTC. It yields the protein CASSFGGRGALEQYF.

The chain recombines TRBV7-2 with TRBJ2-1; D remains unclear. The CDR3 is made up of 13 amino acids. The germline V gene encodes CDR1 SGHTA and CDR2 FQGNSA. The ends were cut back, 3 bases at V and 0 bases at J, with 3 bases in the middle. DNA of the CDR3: TGTGCCAGCAGCTTTCTCTCCTACAATGAGCAGTTCTTC. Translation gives CASSFLSYNEQFF.

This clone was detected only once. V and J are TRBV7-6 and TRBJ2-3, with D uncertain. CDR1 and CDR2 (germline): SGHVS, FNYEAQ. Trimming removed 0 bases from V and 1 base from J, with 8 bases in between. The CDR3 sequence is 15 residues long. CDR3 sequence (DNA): TGTGCCAGCAGCTTAGCGAAGAGCCGCACAGATACGCAGTATTTT. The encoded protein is CASSLAKSRTDTQYF.

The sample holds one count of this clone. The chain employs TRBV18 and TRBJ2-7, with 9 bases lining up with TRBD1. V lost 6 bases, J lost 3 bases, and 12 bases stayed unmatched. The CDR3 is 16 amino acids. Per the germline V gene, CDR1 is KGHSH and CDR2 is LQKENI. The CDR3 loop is CASSFTGGALSYEQYF. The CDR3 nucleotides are TGTGCCAGCTCCTTTACAGGGGGCGCGTTGAGCTACGAGCAGTACTTC.

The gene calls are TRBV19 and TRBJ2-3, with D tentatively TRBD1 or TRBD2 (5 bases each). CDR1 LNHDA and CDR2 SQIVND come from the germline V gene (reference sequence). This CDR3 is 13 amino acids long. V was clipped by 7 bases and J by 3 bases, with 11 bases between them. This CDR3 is CASNSGPTDTQYF. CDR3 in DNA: TGTGCCAGTAACTCGGGGCCGACAGATACGCAGTATTTT.

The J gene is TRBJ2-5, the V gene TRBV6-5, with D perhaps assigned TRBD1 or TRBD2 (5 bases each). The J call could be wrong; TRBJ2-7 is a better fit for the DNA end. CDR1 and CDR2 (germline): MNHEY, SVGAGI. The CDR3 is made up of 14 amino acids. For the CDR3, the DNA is TGTGCCAGCAGTTCCGGGGCTTTCCAGTACGAGCAGTACTTC. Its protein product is CASSSGAFQYEQYF.

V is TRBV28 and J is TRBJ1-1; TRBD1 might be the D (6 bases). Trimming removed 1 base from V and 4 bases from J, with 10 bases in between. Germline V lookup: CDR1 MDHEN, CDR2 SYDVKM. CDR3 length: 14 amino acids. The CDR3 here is CASSLSQGATEAFF. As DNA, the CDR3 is TGTGCCAGCAGTTTATCACAGGGTGCCACTGAAGCTTTCTTT.

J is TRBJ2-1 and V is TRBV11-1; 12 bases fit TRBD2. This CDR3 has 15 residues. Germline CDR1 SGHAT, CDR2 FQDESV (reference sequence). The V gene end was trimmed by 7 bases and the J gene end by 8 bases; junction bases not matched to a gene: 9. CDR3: CASKRLAGEGDEQFF. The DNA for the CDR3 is TGTGCCAGCAAAAGACTAGCGGGAGAAGGCGATGAGCAGTTCTTC.

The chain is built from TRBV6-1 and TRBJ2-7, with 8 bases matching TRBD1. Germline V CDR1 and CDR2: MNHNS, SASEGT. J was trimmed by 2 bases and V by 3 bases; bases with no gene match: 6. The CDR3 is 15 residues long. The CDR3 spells CASSERGTGTYEQYF. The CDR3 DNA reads TGTGCCAGCAGTGAGCGCGGGACAGGCACCTACGAGCAGTACTTC.

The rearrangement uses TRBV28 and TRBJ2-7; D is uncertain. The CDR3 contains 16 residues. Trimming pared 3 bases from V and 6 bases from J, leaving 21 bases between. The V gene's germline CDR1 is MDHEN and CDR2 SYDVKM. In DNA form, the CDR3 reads TGTGCCAGCAGTTTTCCGGACGCCCGGAGCCTACGCGAGCAGTACTTC. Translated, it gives CASSFPDARSLREQYF. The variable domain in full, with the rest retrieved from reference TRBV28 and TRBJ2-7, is DVKVTQSSRYLVKRTGEKVFLECVQDMDHENMFWYRQDPGLGLRLIYFSYDVKMKEKGDIPEGYSVSREKKERFSLILESASTNQTSMYLCASSFPDARSLREQYFGPGTRLTVT.

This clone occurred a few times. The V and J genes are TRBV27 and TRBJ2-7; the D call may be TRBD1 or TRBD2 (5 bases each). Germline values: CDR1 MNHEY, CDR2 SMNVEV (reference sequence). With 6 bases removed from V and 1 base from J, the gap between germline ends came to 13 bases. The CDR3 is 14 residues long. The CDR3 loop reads CASRTPGRSYEQYF. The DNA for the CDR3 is TGTGCCAGCAGAACGCCGGGACGGTCCTACGAGCAGTACTTC.

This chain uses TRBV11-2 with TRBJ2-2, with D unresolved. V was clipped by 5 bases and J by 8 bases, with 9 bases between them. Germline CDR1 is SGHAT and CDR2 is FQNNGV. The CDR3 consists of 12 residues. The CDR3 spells CASSPPGGELFF. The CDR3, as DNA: TGTGCCAGCAGCCCGCCCGGAGGGGAGCTGTTTTTT.

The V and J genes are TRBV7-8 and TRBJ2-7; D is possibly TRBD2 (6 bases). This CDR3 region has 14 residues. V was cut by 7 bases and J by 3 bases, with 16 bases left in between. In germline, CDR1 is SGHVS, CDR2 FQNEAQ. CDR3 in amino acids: CASTRRGSGYEQYF. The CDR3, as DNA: TGTGCCAGCACCCGGAGGGGATCAGGCTACGAGCAGTACTTC.

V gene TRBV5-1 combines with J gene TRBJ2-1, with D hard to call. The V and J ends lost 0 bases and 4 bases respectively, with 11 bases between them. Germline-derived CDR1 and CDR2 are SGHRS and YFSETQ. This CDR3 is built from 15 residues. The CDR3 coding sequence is TGCGCCAGCAGCTTGGCCGTACTTCAATACAATGAGCAGTTCTTC. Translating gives CASSLAVLQYNEQFF.

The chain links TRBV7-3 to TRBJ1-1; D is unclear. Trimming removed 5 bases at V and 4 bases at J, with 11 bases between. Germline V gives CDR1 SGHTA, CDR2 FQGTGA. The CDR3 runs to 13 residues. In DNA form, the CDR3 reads TGTGCCAGCAGCGGAGGTACCTTCACTGAAGCTTTCTTT. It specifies CASSGGTFTEAFF.

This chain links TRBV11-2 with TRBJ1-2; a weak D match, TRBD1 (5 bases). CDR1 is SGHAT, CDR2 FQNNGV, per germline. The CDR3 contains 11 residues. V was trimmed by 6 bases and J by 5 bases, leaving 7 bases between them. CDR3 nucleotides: TGTGCCAGCAGTCCAGGGTATGGCTACACCTTC. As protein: CASSPGYGYTF.

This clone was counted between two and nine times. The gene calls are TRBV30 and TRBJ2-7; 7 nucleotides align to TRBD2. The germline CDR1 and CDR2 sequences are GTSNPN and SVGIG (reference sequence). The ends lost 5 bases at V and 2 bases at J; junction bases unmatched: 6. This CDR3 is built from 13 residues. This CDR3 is CAWSGTNPYEQYF. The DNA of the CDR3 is TGTGCCTGGTCGGGGACTAACCCCTACGAGCAGTACTTC.

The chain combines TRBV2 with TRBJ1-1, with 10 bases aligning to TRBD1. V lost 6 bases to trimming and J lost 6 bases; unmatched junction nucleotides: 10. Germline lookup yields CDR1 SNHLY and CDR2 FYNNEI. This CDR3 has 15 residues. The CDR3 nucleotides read TGTGCCAGCAGAAAGACAGGGGGCGATCAAGCTGAAGCTTTCTTT. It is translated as CASRKTGGDQAEAFF.

DNA for the CDR3: TGTGCCAGTAGCCCGGTGGTAGGTCAAGAAGCTTTCTTT. Encoded protein: CASSPVVGQEAFF. The V and J genes are TRBV19 and TRBJ1-1, with no clear D. Germline V lookup: CDR1 LNHDA, CDR2 SQIVND (reference sequence). V gave up 6 bases and J gave up 8 bases, with 16 bases separating them. This CDR3 has 13 residues.

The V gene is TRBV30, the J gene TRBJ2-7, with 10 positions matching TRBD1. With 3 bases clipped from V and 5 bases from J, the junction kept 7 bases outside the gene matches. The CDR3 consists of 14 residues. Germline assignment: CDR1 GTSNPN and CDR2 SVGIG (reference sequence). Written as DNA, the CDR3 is TGTGCCTGGAGGATGACAGGGGGCACCGACGAGCAGTACTTC. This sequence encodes CAWRMTGGTDEQYF.